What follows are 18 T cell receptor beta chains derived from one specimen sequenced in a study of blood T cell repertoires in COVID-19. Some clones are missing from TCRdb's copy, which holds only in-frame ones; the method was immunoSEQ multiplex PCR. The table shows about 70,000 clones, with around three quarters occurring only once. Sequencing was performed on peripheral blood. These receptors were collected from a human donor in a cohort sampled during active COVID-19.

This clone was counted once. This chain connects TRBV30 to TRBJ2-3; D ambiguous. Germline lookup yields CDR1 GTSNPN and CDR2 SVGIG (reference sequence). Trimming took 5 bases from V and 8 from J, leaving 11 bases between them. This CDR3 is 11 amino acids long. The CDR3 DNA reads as TGTGCCTGGGATGCCGGTGGTACGCAGTATTTT. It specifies CAWDAGGTQYF.

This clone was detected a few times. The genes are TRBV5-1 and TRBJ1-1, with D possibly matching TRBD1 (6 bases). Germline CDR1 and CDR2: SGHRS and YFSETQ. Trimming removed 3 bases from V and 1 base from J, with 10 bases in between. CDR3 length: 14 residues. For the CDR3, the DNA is TGCGCCAGCAGCTCAAAACAGGGGAACACTGAAGCTTTCTTT. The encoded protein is CASSSKQGNTEAFF. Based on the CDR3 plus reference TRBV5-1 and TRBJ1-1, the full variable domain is KAGVTQTPRYLIKTRGQQVTLSCSPISGHRSVSWYQQTPGQGLQFLFEYFSETQRNKGNFPGRFSGRQFSNSRSEMNVSTLELGDSALYLCASSSKQGNTEAFFGQGTRLTVV.

The CDR3 here is CASSYSTELSYNEQFF. The DNA for the CDR3 is TGTGCCAGCAGTTACAGTACGGAGCTATCCTACAATGAGCAGTTCTTC. The gene calls are TRBV6-5 and TRBJ2-1; D ambiguous. With 2 bases removed from V and 1 base from J, the gap between germline ends came to 12 bases. The CDR3 length is 16 residues. Germline loops: CDR1 MNHEY, CDR2 SVGAGI.

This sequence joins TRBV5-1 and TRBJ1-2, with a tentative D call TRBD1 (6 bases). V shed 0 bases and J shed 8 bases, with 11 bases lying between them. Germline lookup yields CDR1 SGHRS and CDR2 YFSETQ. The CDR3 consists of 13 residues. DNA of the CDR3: TGCGCCAGCAGCTTGGAGGGGGTGCTCGGCTACACCTTC. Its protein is CASSLEGVLGYTF.

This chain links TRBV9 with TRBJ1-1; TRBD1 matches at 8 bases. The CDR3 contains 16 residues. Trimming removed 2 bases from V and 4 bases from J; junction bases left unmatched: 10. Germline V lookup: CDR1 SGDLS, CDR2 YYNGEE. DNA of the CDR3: TGTGCCAGCAGCGTTCTGGGCAGGGGGCGCGGCACTGAAGCTTTCTTT. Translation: CASSVLGRGRGTEAFF.

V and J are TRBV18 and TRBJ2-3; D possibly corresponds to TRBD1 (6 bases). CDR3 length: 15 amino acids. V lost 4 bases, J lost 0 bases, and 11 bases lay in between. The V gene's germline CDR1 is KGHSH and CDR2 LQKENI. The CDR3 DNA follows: TGTGCCAGCTCACAACAACAGGGAAGCACAGATACGCAGTATTTT. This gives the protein CASSQQQGSTDTQYF.

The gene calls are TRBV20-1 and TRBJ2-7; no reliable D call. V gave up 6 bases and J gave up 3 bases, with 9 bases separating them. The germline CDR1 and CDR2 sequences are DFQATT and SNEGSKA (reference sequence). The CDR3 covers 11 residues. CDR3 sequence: CSAPTSYEQYF. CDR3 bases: TGCAGTGCGCCGACAAGCTACGAGCAGTACTTC.

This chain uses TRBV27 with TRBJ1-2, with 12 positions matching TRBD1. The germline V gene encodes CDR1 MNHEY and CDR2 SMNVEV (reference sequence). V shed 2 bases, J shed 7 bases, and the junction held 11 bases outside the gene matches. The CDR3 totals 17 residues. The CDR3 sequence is CASSLDPGQGARGGYTF. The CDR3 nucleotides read TGTGCCAGCAGTTTAGATCCGGGACAGGGGGCGCGGGGTGGCTACACCTTC.

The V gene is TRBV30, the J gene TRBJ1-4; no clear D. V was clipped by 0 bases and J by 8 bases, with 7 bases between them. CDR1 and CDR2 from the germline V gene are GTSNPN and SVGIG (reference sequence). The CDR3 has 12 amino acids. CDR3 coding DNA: TGTGCCTGGAGTGTACGCCGGGAAAAACTGTTTTTT. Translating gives CAWSVRREKLFF.

Here the CDR3 DNA reads TGCAGCGTTGGTGGACAGACCACAGATACGCAGTATTTT. Its translation: CSVGGQTTDTQYF. The chain is built from TRBV29-1 and TRBJ2-3, with D possibly being TRBD1 (6 bases). The CDR3 runs 13 residues. V lost 4 bases and J 2 bases, leaving 10 bases between the germline ends. CDR1 and CDR2 from the germline V gene are SQVTM and ANQGSEA.

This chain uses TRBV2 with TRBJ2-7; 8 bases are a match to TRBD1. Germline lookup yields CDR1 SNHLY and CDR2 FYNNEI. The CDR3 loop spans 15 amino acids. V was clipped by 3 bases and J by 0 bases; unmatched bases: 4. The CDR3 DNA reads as TGTGCCAGCAGTGATAGAGGGACAGGCTCCTACGAGCAGTACTTC. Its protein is CASSDRGTGSYEQYF.

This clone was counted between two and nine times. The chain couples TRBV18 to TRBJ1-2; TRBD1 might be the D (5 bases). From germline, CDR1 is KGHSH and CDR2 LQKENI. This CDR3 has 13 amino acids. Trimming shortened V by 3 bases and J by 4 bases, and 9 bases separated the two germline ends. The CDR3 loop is CASSPPDTYGYTF. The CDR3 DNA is TGTGCCAGCTCACCCCCGGACACCTATGGCTACACCTTC.

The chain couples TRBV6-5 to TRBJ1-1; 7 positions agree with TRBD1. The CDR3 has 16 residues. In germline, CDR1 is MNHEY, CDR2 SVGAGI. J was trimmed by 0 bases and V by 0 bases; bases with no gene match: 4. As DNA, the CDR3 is TGTGCCAGCAGTTACTCCTTGGGACAGTTGAACACTGAAGCTTTCTTT. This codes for CASSYSLGQLNTEAFF.

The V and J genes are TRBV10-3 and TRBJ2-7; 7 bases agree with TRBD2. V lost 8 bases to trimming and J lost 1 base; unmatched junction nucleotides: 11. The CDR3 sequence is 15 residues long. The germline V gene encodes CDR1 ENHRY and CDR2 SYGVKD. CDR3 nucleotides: TGTGCCATCTCCTGGTGGGAGGGGAGATCCTACGAGCAGTACTTC. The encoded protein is CAISWWEGRSYEQYF.

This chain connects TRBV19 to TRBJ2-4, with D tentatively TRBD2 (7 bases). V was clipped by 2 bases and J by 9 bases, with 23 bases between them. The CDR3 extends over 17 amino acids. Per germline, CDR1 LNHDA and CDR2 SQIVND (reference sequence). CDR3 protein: CASSIRGVGGPQAIQYF. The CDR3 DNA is TGTGCCAGTAGTATACGGGGGGTCGGGGGGCCCCAAGCCATTCAGTACTTC.

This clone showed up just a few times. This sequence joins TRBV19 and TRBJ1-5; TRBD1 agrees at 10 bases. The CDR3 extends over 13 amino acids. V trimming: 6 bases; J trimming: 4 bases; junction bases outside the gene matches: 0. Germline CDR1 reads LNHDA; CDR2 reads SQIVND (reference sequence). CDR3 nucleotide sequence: TGTGCCAGTAGGGACAGGGGGAATCAGCCCCAGCATTTT. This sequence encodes CASRDRGNQPQHF.

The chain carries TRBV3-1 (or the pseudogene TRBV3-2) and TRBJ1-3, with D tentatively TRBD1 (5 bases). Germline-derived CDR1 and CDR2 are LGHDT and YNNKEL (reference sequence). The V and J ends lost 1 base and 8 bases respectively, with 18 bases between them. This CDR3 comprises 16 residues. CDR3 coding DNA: TGTGCCAGCAGCCAAGTTTTAAGACAGAGGCTGGACACCATATATTTT. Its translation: CASSQVLRQRLDTIYF.

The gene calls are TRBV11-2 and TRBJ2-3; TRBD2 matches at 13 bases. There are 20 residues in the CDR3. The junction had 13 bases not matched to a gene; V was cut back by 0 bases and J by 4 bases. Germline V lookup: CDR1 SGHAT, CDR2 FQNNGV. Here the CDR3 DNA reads TGTGCCAGCAGCTTAGATCGGAGACCGGGACTAGCGGGACGGGCAGATACGCAGTATTTT. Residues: CASSLDRRPGLAGRADTQYF. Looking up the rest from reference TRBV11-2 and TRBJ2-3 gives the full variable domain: EAGVAQSPRYKIIEKRQSVAFWCNPISGHATLYWYQQILGQGPKLLIQFQNNGVVDDSQLPKDRFSAERLKGVDSTLKIQPAKLEDSAVYLCASSLDRRPGLAGRADTQYFGPGTRLTVL.